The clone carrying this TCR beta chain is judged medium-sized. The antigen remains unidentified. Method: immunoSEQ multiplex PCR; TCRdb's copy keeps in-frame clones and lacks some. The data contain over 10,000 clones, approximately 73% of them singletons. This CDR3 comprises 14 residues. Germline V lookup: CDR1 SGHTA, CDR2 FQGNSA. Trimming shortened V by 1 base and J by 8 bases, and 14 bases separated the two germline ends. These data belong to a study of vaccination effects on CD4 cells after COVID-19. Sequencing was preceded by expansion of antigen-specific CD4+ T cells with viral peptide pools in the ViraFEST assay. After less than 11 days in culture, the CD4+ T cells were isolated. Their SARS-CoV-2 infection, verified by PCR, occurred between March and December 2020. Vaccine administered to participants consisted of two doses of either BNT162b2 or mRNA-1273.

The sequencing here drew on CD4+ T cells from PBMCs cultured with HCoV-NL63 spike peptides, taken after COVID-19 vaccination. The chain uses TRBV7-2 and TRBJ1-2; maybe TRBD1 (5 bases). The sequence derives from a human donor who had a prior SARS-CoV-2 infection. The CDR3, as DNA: TGTGCCAGCAGCTTAGGAGGGGCGCTTAGCGGCTACACCTTC. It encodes CASSLGGALSGYTF. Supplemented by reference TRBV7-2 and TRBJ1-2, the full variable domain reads GAGVSQSPSNKVTEKGKDVELRCDPISGHTALYWYRQSLGQGLEFLIYFQGNSAPDKSGLPSDRFSAERTGGSVSTLTIQRTQQEDSAVYLCASSLGGALSGYTFGSGTRLTVV.